Listed here are 5 T cell receptor beta chains from one sample, sequenced in a study of monozygotic twins with inflammatory bowel disease. TCRdb re-called the 5' RACE reads and gives one entry per CDR3 protein, without DNA. The specimen's table records about 450,000 distinct CDR3 sequences. Sequencing was done on a sample of blood. All receptors come from a human donor with ulcerative colitis or Crohn's disease, or a healthy co-twin of an affected twin (not recorded which).

The gene calls are TRBV7-2 and TRBJ2-7; lacking DNA, the TRBD1 call made by TCRdb goes unchecked. Germline loops: CDR1 SGHTA, CDR2 FQGNSA. The CDR3 is made up of 14 amino acids. The CDR3 loop is CASRGRGQGYEQYF.

CDR3 region: CASSRGDRSTGELFF. The chain carries TRBV19 and TRBJ2-2; TCRdb proposes TRBD1, but this gene call is untestable without DNA. Germline CDR1 and CDR2: LNHDA and SQIVND (reference sequence). The CDR3 totals 15 residues.

The V and J genes are TRBV4-1 and TRBJ1-2. Germline values: CDR1 MGHRA, CDR2 YSYEKL. This CDR3 contains 13 residues. Here the CDR3 reads CASSQELGAGYTF.

The chain is built from TRBV12-3 or TRBV12-4 and TRBJ2-1. CDR3 length: 15 residues. The CDR3 reads CASSLIGISYNEQFF.

The CDR3 sequence: CASSPDSGSIGNQPQHF. The chain carries TRBV6-1 and TRBJ1-5; the TRBD1 assignment by TCRdb is unverifiable without DNA. The CDR3 sequence is 17 residues long. Germline V gene sequence: CDR1 MNHNS, CDR2 SASEGT.